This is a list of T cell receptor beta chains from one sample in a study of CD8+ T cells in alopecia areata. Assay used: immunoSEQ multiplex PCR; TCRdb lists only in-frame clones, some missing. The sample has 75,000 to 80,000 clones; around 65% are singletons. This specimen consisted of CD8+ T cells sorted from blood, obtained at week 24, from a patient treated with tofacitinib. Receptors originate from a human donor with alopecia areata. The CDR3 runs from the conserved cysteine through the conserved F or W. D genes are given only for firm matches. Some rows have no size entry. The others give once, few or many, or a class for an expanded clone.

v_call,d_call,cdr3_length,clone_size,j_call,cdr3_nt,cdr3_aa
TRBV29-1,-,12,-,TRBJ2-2,TGCAGCGTTGAACGTTCCACCGGGGAGCTGTTTTTT,CSVERSTGELFF
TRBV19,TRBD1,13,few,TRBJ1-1,TGTGCCAGTAGCCCGGGACAGCACACTGAAGCTTTCTTT,CASSPGQHTEAFF
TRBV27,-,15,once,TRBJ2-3,TGTGCCAGCAGTTCACGGACTACGAGCACAGATACGCAGTATTTT,CASSSRTTSTDTQYF
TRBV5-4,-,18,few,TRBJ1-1,TGTGCCAGCAGCTTGGACAGTAGGGCCCCGGGAATTAACACTGAAGCTTTCTTT,CASSLDSRAPGINTEAFF
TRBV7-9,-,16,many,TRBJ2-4,TGTGCCAGCAGCTTAAAGTCCGGGATAGCCAAAAACATTCAGTACTTC,CASSLKSGIAKNIQYF
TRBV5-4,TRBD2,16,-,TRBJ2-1,TGTGCCAGCAGCTTAAGCGGACTAGCGTCCTACAATGAGCAGTTCTTC,CASSLSGLASYNEQFF
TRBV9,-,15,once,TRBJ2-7,TGTGCCAGCAGCGTAGGGAGGGTAGGAGGGTACGAGCAGTACTTC,CASSVGRVGGYEQYF
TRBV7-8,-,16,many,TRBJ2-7,TGTGCCAGCAGCTTAGAAGAGACAGGAGACACCTACGAGCAGTACTTC,CASSLEETGDTYEQYF
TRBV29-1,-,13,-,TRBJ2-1,TGCAGCGGGGACTCCCAACTTAGGAATGAGCAGTTCTTC,CSGDSQLRNEQFF
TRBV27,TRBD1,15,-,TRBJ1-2,TGTGCCAGCAGTTTATTCACAGGGGGGTCCTATGGCTACACCTTC,CASSLFTGGSYGYTF
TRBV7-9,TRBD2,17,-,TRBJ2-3,TGTGCCAGCAGCCCGCCGCTAGCGGGGGGGCCCCCGGATACGCAGTATTTT,CASSPPLAGGPPDTQYF
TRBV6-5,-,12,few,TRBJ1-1,TGTGCCAGCAGCTCAGGTGGGCTTGAAGCTTTCTTT,CASSSGGLEAFF
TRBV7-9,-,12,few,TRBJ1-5,TGTGCCAGCAGCTTAGAGGATCAGCCCCAGCATTTT,CASSLEDQPQHF
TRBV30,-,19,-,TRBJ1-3,TGTGCCTGGAGTCTTACTAGCGTGAAAGAGGGAAGGACTGGAAACACCATATATTTT,CAWSLTSVKEGRTGNTIYF
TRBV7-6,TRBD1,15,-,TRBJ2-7,TGTGCCAGCAGCTTAGGACAGGGGGTATCCTACGAGCAGTACTTC,CASSLGQGVSYEQYF
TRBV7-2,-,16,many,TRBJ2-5,TGTGCCAGCAGCTTGTATCCTGCGGCAGGCGGGGAGACCCAGTACTTC,CASSLYPAAGGETQYF
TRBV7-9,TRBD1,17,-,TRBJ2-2,TGTGCCAGCAGCTTATACGACCAGGGGGCGTCAACCGGGGAGCTGTTTTTT,CASSLYDQGASTGELFF
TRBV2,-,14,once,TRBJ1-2,TGTGCCAGCAGTGAACCCCTGACAGAGTATGGCTACACCTTC,CASSEPLTEYGYTF
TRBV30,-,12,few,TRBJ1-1,TGTGCCTGGAGTCCATCGAACACTGAAGCTTTCTTT,CAWSPSNTEAFF
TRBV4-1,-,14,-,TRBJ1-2,TGCGCCAGCAGCCAAGGAGGCAGCTACTATGGCTACACCTTC,CASSQGGSYYGYTF
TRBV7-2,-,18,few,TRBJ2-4,TGTGCCAGCAGCTCCGAACCCTTCCGCGACAGAGCCAAAAACATTCAGTACTTC,CASSSEPFRDRAKNIQYF
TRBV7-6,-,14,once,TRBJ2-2,TGTGCCAGCAGCTCCACGGGGGGCTCCGGGGAGCTGTTTTTT,CASSSTGGSGELFF
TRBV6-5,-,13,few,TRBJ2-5,TGTGCCAGCAGTTACGTGGTTGGAGAGACCCAGTACTTC,CASSYVVGETQYF
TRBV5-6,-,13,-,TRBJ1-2,TGTGCCAGCGCGGGCAGGGCGACCTATGGCTACACCTTC,CASAGRATYGYTF
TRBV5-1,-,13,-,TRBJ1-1,TGCGCCAGCAGCTTCACTCTGAACACTGAAGCTTTCTTT,CASSFTLNTEAFF
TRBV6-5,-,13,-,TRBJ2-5,TGTGCCAGCAGGACAAGATACCAAGAGACCCAGTACTTC,CASRTRYQETQYF
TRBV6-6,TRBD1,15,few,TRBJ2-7,TGTGCCAGCAGTCTCCCGACAGGGTTCTCCTACGAGCAGTACTTC,CASSLPTGFSYEQYF
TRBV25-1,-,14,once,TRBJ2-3,TGTGCCAGCAGTTCTGGGGGCGGCACAGATACGCAGTATTTT,CASSSGGGTDTQYF
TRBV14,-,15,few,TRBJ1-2,TGTGCCAGCAGCCAAGGGAACAGCTTAAACTATGGCTACACCTTC,CASSQGNSLNYGYTF
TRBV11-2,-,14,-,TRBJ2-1,TGTGCCAGCAGCTTACAGGGTTCCTACAATGAGCAGTTCTTC,CASSLQGSYNEQFF
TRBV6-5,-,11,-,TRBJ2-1,TGTGCCAGCAGCCCCGGCAATGAGCAGTTCTTC,CASSPGNEQFF
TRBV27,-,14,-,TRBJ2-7,TGTGCCAGCAGTTTATACCCGAACCTACACGAGCAGTACTTC,CASSLYPNLHEQYF
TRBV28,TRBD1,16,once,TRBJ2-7,TGTGCCAGCAGTCCTAACCAGGGGGCGAGCTCCTACGAGCAGTACTTC,CASSPNQGASSYEQYF
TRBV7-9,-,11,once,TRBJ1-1,TGTGCCAGCAGCTTAGAGTATGGGGCTTTCTTT,CASSLEYGAFF
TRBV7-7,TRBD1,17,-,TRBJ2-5,TGTGCCAGCAGCTTAGCGCCGCGGACAGGGAGGCCAGAGACCCAGTACTTC,CASSLAPRTGRPETQYF
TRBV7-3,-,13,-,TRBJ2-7,TGTGCCAGCAGCCAAAGTCCTTCCTACGAGCAGTACTTC,CASSQSPSYEQYF
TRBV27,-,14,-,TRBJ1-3,TGTGCCAGCAGCACGGGAGTGACTGGAAACACCATATATTTT,CASSTGVTGNTIYF
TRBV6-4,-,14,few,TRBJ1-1,TGTGCCAGCAGTGACGGAGGGCCAAACACTGAAGCTTTCTTT,CASSDGGPNTEAFF
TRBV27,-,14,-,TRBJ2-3,TGTGCCAGCAGTTCTATAGCTACGGCAGATACGCAGTATTTT,CASSSIATADTQYF
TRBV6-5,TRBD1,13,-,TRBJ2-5,TGTGCCAGCAGACAGGGGGGAGTGGAGACCCAGTACTTC,CASRQGGVETQYF
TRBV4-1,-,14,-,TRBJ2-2,TGCGCCAGCAGCCAAGTGGAGAACACCGGGGAGCTGTTTTTT,CASSQVENTGELFF
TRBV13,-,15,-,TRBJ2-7,TGTGCCAGCAGCTTAAGGTTAGGGCAGCTCTACGAGCAGTACTTC,CASSLRLGQLYEQYF
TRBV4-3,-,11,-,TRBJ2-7,TGCGCCAGCAGCCAAGGCAACGAGCAGTACTTC,CASSQGNEQYF